The following is a T cell receptor (beta chain) sequence with its context. The antigen remains undetermined. Germline V CDR1 and CDR2: SQVTM, ANQGSEA. The CDR3 spans 13 residues. Trimming pared 7 bases from V and 3 bases from J, leaving 15 bases between. This sample is part of a study of CD8+ T cells in alopecia areata. Broader study findings: In patients, TCRs were shared less clearly than in mice, and HLA may possibly be involved. Scalp samples also yield sequences of resident alphabeta T cells from normal skin.

Sorting separated CD4+ and CD8+ T cells out of PBMCs. RNA was isolated and reverse transcribed to cDNA, the sequencing template. Method: immunoSEQ multiplex PCR; TCRdb's copy keeps in-frame clones and lacks some. Here the sample spans 95,000 to 120,000 clones, 55% to 75% being singletons. The clonotype comes from a human donor in good health. The genes are TRBV29-1 and TRBJ1-1, with D uncertain. Material for sequencing was CD8+ T cells sorted from blood. Here the CDR3 reads CSAMTGSHTEAFF. CDR3 sequence (DNA): TGCAGCGCTATGACGGGGAGTCACACTGAAGCTTTCTTT.